This paragraph covers one T cell receptor beta chain sequence. This entry comes from a study of shared clonotypes between healthy human individuals. Sequencing was at deep level. Tens of thousands of T cell genomes, or around 0.3 ug DNA, went into unsorted PBMC replicate PCRs. In the original workflow: Because ImmunoSEQ provided only junction sequences with no quality scores, the filtering differed. Repertoires were generated with immunoSEQ multiplex PCR, while TCRdb's copy carries only in-frame clones and drops some. The V and J calls and clone size come from that table; D and trimming were worked out from the DNA. Of 400,000 to 550,000 clones in the sample, 65% to 80% were seen once. Germline lookup yields CDR1 SGHRS and CDR2 YFSETQ. The junction had 2 bases not matched to a gene; V was cut back by 0 bases and J by 5 bases. The CDR3 has 13 residues.

The receptor was derived from a middle-aged woman in good health. Some clones in this sample may be carry-over from other donors' samples. V is TRBV5-1 and J is TRBJ2-7; 7 bases map to TRBD2. The sequenced material came from PBMCs. This CDR3 reads CASSLGAGNEQYF. CDR3 sequence (DNA): TGCGCCAGCAGCTTGGGAGCGGGAAACGAGCAGTACTTC.